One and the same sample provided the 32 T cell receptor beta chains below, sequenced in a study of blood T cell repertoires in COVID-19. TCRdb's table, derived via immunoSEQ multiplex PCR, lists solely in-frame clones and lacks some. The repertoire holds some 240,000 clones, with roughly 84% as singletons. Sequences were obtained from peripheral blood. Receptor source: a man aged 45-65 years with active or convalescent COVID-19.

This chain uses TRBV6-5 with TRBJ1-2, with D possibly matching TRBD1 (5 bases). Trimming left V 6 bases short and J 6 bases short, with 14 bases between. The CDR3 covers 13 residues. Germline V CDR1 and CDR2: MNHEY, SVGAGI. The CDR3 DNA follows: TGTGCCAGCAGCCCGACAGCCTGGGATGGCTACACCTTC. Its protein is CASSPTAWDGYTF.

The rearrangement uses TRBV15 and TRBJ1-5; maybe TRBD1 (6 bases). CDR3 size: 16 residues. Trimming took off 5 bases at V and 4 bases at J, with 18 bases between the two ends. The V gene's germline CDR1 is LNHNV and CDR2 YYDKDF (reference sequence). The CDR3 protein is CATSPTLRGLNQPQHF. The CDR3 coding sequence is TGTGCCACCAGCCCTACCCTCAGGGGCCTGAATCAGCCCCAGCATTTT.

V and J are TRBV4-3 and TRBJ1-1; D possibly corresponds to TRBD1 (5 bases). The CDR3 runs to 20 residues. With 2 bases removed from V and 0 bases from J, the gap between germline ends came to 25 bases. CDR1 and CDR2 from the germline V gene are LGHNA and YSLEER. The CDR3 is CASSQQTLMCGGGMNTEAFF. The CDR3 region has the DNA TGCGCCAGCAGCCAACAAACCCTAATGTGTGGGGGGGGTATGAACACTGAAGCTTTCTTT.

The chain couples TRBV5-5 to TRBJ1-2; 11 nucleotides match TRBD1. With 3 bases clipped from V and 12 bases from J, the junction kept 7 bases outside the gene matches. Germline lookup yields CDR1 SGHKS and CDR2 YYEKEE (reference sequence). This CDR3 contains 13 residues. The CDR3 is CASSSGQGAVNTF. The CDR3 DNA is TGTGCCAGCAGCTCAGGACAGGGGGCAGTGAACACCTTC.

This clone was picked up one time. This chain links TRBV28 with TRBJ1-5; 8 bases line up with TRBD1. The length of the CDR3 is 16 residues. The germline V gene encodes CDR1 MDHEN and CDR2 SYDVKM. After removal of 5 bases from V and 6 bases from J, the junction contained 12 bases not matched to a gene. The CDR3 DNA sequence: TGTGCCAGCAGTCCTTGGGGCAGGGGGCAAACTCAGCCCCAGCATTTT. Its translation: CASSPWGRGQTQPQHF.

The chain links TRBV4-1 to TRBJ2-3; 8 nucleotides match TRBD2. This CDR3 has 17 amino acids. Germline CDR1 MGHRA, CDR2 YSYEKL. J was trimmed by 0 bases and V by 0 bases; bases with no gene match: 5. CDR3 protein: CASSQDTSGTSTDTQYF. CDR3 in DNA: TGCGCCAGCAGCCAAGATACTAGCGGAACTAGCACAGATACGCAGTATTTT.

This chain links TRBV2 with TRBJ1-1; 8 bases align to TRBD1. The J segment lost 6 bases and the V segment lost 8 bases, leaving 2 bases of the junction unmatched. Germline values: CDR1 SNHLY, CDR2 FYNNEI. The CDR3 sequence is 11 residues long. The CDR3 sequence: CASGQGPEAFF. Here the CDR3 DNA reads TGTGCCAGCGGACAGGGACCTGAAGCTTTCTTT.

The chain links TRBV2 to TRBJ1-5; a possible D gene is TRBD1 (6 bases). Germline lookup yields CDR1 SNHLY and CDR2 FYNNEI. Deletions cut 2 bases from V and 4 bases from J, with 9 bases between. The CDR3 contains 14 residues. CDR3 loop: CASSERQENQPQHF. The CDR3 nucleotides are TGTGCCAGCAGTGAAAGACAGGAGAATCAGCCCCAGCATTTT.

CDR3 sequence: CASSVAPRETQYF. The CDR3 DNA reads TGTGCCAGCAGCGTAGCCCCGAGAGAGACCCAGTACTTC. The V call is TRBV9, the J call TRBJ2-5; D is uncertain. The CDR3 length is 13 residues. V lost 0 bases and J lost 4, with 7 bases in between. Germline V CDR1 and CDR2: SGDLS, YYNGEE.

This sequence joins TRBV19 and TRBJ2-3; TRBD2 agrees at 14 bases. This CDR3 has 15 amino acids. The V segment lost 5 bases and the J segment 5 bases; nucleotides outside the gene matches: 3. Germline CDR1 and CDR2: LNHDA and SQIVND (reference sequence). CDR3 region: CASSRGLAGGDTQYF. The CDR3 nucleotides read TGTGCCAGTAGTCGTGGACTAGCGGGAGGAGATACGCAGTATTTT. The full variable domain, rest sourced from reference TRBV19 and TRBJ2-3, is DGGITQSPKYLFRKEGQNVTLSCEQNLNHDAMYWYRQDPGQGLRLIYYSQIVNDFQKGDIAEGYSVSREKKESFPLTVTSAQKNPTAFYLCASSRGLAGGDTQYFGPGTRLTVL.

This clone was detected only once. CDR3 amino acids: CASSRQGNYGYTF. The CDR3 region has the DNA TGTGCCAGCAGCCGGCAGGGGAACTATGGCTACACCTTC. The chain uses TRBV14 and TRBJ1-2, with D perhaps TRBD1 (6 bases). Looked up from germline, CDR1 is SGHDN and CDR2 is FVKESK. The CDR3 spans 13 residues. Trimming left V 4 bases short and J 2 bases short, with 8 bases between.

CDR3: CASSLRQGTDTQYF. The CDR3 nucleotides are TGCGCCAGCAGCTTAAGACAGGGCACAGATACGCAGTATTTT. The chain uses TRBV5-1 and TRBJ2-3; D may be TRBD1 (6 bases). This CDR3 has 14 amino acids. Trimming cost V 2 bases and J 1 base, with 8 bases left between them. CDR1 SGHRS and CDR2 YFSETQ come from the germline V gene. Supplemented by reference TRBV5-1 and TRBJ2-3, the full variable domain reads KAGVTQTPRYLIKTRGQQVTLSCSPISGHRSVSWYQQTPGQGLQFLFEYFSETQRNKGNFPGRFSGRQFSNSRSEMNVSTLELGDSALYLCASSLRQGTDTQYFGPGTRLTVL.

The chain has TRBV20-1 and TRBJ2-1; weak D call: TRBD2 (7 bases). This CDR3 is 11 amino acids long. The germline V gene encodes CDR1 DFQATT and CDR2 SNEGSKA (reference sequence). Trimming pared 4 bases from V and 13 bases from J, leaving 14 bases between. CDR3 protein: CSAMRGGFQFF. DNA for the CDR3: TGCAGTGCTATGAGGGGGGGGTTCCAGTTCTTC.

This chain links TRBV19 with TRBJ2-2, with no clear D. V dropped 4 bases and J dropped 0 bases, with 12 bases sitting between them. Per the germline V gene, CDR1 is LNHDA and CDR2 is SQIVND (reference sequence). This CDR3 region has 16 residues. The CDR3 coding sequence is TGTGCCAGTAGTAAGGCACGACACCCGAACACCGGGGAGCTGTTTTTT. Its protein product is CASSKARHPNTGELFF.

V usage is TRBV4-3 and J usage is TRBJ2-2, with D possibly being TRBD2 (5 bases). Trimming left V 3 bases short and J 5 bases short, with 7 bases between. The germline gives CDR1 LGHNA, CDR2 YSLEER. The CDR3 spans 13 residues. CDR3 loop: CASSQEATGELFF. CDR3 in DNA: TGCGCCAGCAGCCAGGAGGCGACCGGGGAGCTGTTTTTT.

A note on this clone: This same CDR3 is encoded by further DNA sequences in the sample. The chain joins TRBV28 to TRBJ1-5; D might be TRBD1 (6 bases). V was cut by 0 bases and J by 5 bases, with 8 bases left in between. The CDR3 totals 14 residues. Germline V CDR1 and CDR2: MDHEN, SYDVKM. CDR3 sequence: CASSLWGADQPQHF. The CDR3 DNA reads TGTGCCAGCAGTTTATGGGGGGCAGATCAGCCCCAGCATTTT. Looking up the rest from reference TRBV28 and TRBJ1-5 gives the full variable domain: DVKVTQSSRYLVKRTGEKVFLECVQDMDHENMFWYRQDPGLGLRLIYFSYDVKMKEKGDIPEGYSVSREKKERFSLILESASTNQTSMYLCASSLWGADQPQHFGDGTRLSIL.

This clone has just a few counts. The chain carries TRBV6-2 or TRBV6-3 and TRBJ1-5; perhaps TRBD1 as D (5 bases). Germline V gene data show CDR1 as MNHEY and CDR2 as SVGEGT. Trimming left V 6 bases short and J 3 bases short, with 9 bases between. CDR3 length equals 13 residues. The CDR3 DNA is TGTGCCAGCAGCGACAGAATCAATCAGCCCCAGCATTTT. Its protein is CASSDRINQPQHF.

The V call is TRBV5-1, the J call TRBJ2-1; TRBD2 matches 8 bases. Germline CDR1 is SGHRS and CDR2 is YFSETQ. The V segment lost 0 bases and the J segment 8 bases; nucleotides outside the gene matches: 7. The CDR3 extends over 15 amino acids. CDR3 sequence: CASSLAGGTGDEQFF. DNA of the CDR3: TGCGCCAGCAGCTTGGCGGGAGGGACGGGGGATGAGCAGTTCTTC.

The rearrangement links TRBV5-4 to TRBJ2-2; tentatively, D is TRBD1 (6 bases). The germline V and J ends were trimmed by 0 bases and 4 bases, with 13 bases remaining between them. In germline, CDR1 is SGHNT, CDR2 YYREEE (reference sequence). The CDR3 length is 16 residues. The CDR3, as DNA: TGTGCCAGCAGCTTGGGGATGGCAGGGGCCACCGGGGAGCTGTTTTTT. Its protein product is CASSLGMAGATGELFF. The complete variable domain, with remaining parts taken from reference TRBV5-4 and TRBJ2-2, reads ETGVTQSPTHLIKTRGQQVTLRCSSQSGHNTVSWYQQALGQGPQFIFQYYREEENGRGNFPPRFSGLQFPNYSSELNVNALELDDSALYLCASSLGMAGATGELFFGEGSRLTVL.

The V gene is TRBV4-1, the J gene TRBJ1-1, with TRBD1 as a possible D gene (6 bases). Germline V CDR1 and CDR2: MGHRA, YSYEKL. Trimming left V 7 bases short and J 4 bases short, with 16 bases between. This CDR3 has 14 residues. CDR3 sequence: CASKRTEEVTEAFF. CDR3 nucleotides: TGCGCCAGCAAACGGACAGAAGAGGTCACTGAAGCTTTCTTT.

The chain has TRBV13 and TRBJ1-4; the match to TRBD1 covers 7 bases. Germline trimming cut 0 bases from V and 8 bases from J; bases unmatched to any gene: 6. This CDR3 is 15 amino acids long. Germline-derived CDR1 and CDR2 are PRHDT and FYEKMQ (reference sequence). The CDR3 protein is CASSLGIQGGEKLFF. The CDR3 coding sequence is TGTGCCAGCAGCTTAGGGATCCAGGGGGGAGAAAAACTGTTTTTT.

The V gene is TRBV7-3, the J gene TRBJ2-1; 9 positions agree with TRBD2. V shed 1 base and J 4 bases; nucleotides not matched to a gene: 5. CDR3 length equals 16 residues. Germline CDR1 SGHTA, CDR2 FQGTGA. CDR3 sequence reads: CASSLRGSGGYNEQFF. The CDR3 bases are TGTGCCAGCAGCTTAAGGGGTAGCGGGGGTTACAATGAGCAGTTCTTC. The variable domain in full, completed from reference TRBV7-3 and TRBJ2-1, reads GAGVSQTPSNKVTEKGKYVELRCDPISGHTALYWYRQSLGQGPEFLIYFQGTGAADDSGLPNDRFFAVRPEGSVSTLKIQRTERGDSAVYLCASSLRGSGGYNEQFFGPGTRLTVL.

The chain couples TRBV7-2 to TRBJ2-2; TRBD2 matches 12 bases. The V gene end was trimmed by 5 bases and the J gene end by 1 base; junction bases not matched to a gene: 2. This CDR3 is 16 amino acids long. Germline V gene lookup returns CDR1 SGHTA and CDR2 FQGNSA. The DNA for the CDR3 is TGTGCCAGCAGCCGGGGACTAGCGGGGAACACCGGGGAGCTGTTTTTT. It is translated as CASSRGLAGNTGELFF.

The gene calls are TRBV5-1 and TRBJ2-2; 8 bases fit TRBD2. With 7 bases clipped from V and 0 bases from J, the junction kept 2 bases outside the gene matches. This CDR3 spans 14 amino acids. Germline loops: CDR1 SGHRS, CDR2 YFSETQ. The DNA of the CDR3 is TGCGCCAGCTCTAGCGGGCCGAACACCGGGGAGCTGTTTTTT. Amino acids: CASSSGPNTGELFF.

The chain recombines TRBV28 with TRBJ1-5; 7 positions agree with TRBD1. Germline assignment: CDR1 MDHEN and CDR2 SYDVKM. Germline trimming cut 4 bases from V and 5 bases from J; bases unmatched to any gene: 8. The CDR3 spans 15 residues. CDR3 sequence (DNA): TGTGCCAGCAGTTCACAGGGGCTCGGGTATCAGCCCCAGCATTTT. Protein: CASSSQGLGYQPQHF.

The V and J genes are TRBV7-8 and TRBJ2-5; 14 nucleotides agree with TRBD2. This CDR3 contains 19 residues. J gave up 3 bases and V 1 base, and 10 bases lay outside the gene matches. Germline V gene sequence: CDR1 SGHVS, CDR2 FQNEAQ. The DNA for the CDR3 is TGTGCCAGCAGCTTAGTAGTAGTGGGACTAGCGGGGGACGAAGAGACCCAGTACTTC. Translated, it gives CASSLVVVGLAGDEETQYF.

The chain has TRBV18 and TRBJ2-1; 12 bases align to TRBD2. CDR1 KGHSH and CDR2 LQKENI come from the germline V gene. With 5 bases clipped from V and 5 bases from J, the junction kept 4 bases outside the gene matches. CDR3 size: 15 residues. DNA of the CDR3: TGTGCCAGCTCATTGGGACTAGCGGGTAACAATGAGCAGTTCTTC. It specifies CASSLGLAGNNEQFF.

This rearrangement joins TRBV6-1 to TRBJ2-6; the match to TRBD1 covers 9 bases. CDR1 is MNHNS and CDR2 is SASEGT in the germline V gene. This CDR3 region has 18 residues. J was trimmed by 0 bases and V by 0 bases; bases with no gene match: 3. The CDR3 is CASSEAGTGFSGANVLTF. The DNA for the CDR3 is TGTGCCAGCAGTGAAGCCGGGACAGGGTTCTCTGGGGCCAACGTCCTGACTTTC.

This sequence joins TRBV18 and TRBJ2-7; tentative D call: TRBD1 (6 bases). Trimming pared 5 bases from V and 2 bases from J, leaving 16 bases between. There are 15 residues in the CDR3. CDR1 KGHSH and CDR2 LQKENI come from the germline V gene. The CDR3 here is CASSSVGGFTYEQYF. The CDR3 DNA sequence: TGTGCCAGCTCATCTGTAGGGGGTTTCACCTACGAGCAGTACTTC. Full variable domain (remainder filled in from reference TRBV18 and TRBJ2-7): NAGVMQNPRHLVRRRGQEARLRCSPMKGHSHVYWYRQLPEEGLKFMVYLQKENIIDESGMPKERFSAEFPKEGPSILRIQQVVRGDSAAYFCASSSVGGFTYEQYFGPGTRLTVT.

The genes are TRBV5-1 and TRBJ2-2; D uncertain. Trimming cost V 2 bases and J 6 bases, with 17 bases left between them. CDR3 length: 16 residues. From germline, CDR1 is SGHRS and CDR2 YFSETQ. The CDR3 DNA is TGCGCCAGCAGCTTTTCTATACGACTGATCCCCGGGGAGCTGTTTTTT. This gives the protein CASSFSIRLIPGELFF.

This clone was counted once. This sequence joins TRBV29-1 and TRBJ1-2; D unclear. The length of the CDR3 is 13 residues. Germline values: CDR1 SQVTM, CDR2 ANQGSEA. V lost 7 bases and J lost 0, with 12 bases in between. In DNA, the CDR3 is TGCAGCGCTGGCGGCGGGCCTAACTATGGCTACACCTTC. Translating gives CSAGGGPNYGYTF.

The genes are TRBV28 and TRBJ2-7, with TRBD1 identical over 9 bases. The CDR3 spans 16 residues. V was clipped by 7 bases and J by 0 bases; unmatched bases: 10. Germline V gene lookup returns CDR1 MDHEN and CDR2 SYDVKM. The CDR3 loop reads CASTVPGQGYSYEQYF. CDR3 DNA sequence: TGTGCCAGCACTGTACCGGGACAGGGATACTCCTACGAGCAGTACTTC.